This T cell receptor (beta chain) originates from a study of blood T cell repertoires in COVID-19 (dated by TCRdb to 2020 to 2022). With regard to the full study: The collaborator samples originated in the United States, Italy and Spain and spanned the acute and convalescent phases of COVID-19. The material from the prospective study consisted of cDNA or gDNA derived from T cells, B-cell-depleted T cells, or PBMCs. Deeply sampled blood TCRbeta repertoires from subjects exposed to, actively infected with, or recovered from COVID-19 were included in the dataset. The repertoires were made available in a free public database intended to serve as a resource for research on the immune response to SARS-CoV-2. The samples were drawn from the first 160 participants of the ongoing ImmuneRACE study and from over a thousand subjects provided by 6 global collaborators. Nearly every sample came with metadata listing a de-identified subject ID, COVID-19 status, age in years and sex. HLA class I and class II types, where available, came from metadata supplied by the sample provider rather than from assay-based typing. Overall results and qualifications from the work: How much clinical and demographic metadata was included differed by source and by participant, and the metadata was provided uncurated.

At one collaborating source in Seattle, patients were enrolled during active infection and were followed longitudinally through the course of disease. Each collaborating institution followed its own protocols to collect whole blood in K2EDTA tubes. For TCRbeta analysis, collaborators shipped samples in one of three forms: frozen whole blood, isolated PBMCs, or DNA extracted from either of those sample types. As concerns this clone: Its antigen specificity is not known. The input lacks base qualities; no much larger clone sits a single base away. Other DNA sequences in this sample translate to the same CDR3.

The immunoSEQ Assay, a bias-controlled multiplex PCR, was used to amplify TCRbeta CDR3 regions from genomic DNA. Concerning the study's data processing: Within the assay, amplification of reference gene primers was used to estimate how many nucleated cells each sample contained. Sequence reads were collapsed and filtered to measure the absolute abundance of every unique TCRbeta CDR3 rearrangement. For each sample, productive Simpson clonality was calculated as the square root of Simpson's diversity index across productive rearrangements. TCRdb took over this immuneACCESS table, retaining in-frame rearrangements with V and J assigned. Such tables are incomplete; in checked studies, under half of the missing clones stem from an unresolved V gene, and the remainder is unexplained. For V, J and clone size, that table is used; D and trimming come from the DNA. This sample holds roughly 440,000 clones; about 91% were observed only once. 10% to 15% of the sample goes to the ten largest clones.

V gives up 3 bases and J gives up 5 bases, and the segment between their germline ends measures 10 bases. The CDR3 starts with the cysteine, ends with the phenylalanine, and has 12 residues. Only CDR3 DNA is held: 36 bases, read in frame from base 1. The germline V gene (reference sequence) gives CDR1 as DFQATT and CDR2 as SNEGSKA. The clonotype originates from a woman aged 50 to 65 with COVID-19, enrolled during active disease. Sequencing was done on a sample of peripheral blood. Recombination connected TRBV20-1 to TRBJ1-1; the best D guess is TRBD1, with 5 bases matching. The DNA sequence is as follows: TGCAGTGCTAGTCGTGGGGCTACTGAAGCTTTCTTT. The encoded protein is CSASRGATEAFF.